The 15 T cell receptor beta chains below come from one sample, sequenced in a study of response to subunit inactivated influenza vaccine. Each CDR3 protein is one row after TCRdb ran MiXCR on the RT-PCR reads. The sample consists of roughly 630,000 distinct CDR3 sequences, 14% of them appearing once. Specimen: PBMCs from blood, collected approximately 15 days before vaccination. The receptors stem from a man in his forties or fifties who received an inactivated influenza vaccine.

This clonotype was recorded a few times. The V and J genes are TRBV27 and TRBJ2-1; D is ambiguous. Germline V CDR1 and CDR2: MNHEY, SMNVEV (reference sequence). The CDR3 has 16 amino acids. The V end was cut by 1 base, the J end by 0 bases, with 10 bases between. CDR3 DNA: TGTGCCAGCAGTTTATTACCAGCGTCCTCCTACAATGAGCAGTTCTTC. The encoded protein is CASSLLPASSYNEQFF.

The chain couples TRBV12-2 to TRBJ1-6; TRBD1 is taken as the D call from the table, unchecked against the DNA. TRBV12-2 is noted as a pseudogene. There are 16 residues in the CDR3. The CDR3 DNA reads TGTGCAAGTCGCTTAGTGTTACAGGGGGAAGGTTCACCCCTCCACTTT. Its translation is CASRLVLQGEGSPLHF.

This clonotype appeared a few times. In nucleotides, the CDR3 is TGTGCCAGCAGCCCGGTTTATGGCGGCCAAGAGACCCAGTACTTC. Translated, it gives CASSPVYGGQETQYF. This sequence joins TRBV28 and TRBJ2-5; unclear D gene. Germline-derived CDR1 and CDR2 are MDHEN and SYDVKM. This CDR3 is built from 15 residues. Trimming removed 6 bases from V and 1 base from J, with 15 bases in between.

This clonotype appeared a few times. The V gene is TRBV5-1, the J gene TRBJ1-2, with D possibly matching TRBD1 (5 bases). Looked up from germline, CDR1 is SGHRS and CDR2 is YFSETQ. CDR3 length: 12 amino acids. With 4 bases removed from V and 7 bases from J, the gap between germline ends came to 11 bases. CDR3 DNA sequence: TGCGCCAGCAGCCCCCAGGGATCTGGCTACACCTTC. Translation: CASSPQGSGYTF.

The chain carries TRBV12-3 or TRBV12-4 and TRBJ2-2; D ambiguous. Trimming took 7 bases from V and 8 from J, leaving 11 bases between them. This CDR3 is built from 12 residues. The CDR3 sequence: CASKGMLGELFF. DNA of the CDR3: TGTGCCAGCAAGGGCATGCTGGGGGAGCTGTTTTTT.

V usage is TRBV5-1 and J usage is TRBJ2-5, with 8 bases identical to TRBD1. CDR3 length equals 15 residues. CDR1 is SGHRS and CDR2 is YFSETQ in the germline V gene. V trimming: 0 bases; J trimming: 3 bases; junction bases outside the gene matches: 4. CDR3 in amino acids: CASSLATGVKETQYF. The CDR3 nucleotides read TGCGCCAGCAGCTTGGCGACAGGGGTTAAAGAGACCCAGTACTTC.

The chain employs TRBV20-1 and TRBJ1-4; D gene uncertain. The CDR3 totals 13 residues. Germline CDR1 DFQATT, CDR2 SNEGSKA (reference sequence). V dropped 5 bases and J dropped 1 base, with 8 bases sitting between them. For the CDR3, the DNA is TGCAGTGCTCGCGTAGGAACTAATGAAAAACTGTTTTTT. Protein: CSARVGTNEKLFF.

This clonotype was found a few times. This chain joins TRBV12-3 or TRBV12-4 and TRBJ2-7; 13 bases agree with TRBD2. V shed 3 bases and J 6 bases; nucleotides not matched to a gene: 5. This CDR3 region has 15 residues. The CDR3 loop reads CASSFRTSGSSEQYF. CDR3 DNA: TGTGCCAGCAGTTTCCGGACTAGCGGGAGTAGCGAGCAGTACTTC.

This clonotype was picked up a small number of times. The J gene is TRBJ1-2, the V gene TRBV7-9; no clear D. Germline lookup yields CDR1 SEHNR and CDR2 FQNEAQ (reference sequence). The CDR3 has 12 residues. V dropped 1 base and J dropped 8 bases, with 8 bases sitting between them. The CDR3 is CASSLEASGYTF. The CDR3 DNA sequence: TGTGCCAGCAGCTTAGAGGCCAGCGGCTACACCTTC.

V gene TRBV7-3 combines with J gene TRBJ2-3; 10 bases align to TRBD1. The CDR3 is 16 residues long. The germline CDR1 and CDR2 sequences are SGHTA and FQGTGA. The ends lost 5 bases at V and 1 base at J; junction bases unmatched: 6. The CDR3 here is CASSRGTGVGTDTQYF. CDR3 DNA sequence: TGTGCCAGCAGCCGGGGGACAGGGGTTGGCACAGATACGCAGTATTTT.

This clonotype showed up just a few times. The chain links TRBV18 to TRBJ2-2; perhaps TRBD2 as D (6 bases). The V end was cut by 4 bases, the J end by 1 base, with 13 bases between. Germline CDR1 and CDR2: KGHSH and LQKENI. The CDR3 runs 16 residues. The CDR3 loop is CASSQNGGRNTGELFF. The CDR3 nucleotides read TGTGCCAGCTCACAAAACGGGGGAAGGAACACCGGGGAGCTGTTTTTT. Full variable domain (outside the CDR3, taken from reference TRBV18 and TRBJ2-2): NAGVMQNPRHLVRRRGQEARLRCSPMKGHSHVYWYRQLPEEGLKFMVYLQKENIIDESGMPKERFSAEFPKEGPSILRIQQVVRGDSAAYFCASSQNGGRNTGELFFGEGSRLTVL.

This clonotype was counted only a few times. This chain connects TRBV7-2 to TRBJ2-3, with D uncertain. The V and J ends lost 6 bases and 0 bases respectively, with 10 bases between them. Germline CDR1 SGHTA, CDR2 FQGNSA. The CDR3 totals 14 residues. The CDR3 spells CASSLTRSTDTQYF. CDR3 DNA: TGTGCCAGCAGTCTAACGCGGAGCACAGATACGCAGTATTTT.

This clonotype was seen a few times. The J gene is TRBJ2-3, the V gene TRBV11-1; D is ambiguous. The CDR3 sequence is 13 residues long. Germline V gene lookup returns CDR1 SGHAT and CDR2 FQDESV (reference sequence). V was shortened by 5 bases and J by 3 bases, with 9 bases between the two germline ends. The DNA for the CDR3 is TGTGCCAGCAGCACTTTGGAGACAGATACGCAGTATTTT. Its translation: CASSTLETDTQYF.

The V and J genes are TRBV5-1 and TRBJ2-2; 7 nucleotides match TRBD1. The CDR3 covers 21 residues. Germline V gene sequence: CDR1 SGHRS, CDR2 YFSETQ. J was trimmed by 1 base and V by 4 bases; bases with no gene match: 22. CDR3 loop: CASSIGSLGTARALNTGELFF. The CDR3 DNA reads TGCGCCAGCAGCATTGGAAGTTTGGGGACAGCGCGGGCCTTGAACACCGGGGAGCTGTTTTTT.

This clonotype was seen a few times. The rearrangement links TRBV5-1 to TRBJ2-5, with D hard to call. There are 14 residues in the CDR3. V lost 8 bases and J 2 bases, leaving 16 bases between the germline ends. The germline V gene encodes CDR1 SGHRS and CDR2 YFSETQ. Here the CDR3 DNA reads TGCGCCAGTACGATAGGACGGAATCAAGAGACCCAGTACTTC. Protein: CASTIGRNQETQYF.